These 25 T cell receptor beta chains were sequenced from one sample in a study of T cells after yellow fever vaccination (dated by TCRdb to between 2018 and 2020). In the paper's terms, the treatment or condition label means: live attenuated yellow fever vaccine strain. The library was built by means of 5' RACE. Instrument on record: Illumina NovaSeq 6000. TCRdb itself trimmed the public reads at Q25 with fastp, ran MiXCR and retained productive beta chains. Duplicate CDR3 protein sequences are folded into a single record with the most common DNA and genes. This sample gives some 300,000 distinct CDR3 sequences in total; less than 9.5% of them show up just once. Around 3.1% of the sample lies in the top ten. The sequencing used CD4+ T cells sorted from PBMCs, collected 5 days after the yellow fever booster vaccination. The receptors shown here come from a man in his late teens or twenties who received the YFV17D yellow fever vaccine.

This clonotype was recorded a few times. V is TRBV6-1 and J is TRBJ1-2, with 7 bases matching TRBD1. There are 14 residues in the CDR3. With 8 bases clipped from V and 3 bases from J, the junction kept 9 bases outside the gene matches. Germline CDR1 reads MNHNS; CDR2 reads SASEGT. The DNA for the CDR3 is TGTGCCAGCCCTGGGACAGCCCCTTACTATGGCTACACCTTC. Residues: CASPGTAPYYGYTF.

The V and J genes are TRBV27 and TRBJ2-5; D might be TRBD1 (7 bases). Trimming took off 9 bases at V and 6 bases at J, with 14 bases between the two ends. This CDR3 comprises 12 residues. Germline V gene sequence: CDR1 MNHEY, CDR2 SMNVEV (reference sequence). The CDR3 spells CASGRRGQTQYF. CDR3 bases: TGTGCCAGTGGACGGAGGGGGCAGACCCAGTACTTC.

This clonotype appeared a few times. V is TRBV18 and J is TRBJ2-5; 10 positions match TRBD2. Per the germline V gene, CDR1 is KGHSH and CDR2 is LQKENI. CDR3 length equals 16 residues. The J segment lost 2 bases and the V segment lost 3 bases, leaving 6 bases of the junction unmatched. Here the CDR3 reads CASSPDSSGGQETQYF. The CDR3 DNA is TGTGCCAGCTCACCGGATTCTAGCGGGGGTCAAGAGACCCAGTACTTC.

This clonotype showed up just a few times. This chain uses TRBV19 with TRBJ1-5, with D perhaps matching TRBD1 (5 bases). CDR3 length: 14 amino acids. V lost 3 bases to trimming and J lost 4 bases, with 10 bases between them. CDR1 and CDR2 from the germline V gene are LNHDA and SQIVND (reference sequence). This chain's CDR3 is CASSIPGYNQPQHF. CDR3 DNA: TGTGCCAGTAGTATTCCAGGGTATAATCAGCCCCAGCATTTT.

The chain is built from TRBV28 and TRBJ2-2; 8 positions agree with TRBD1. The CDR3 sequence is 14 residues long. V lost 6 bases, J lost 7 bases, and 7 bases stayed unmatched. CDR1 is MDHEN and CDR2 is SYDVKM in the germline V gene. CDR3 protein: CASRRQGQGGELFF. The CDR3 DNA reads TGTGCCAGCAGAAGACAGGGGCAGGGCGGGGAGCTGTTTTTT.

The CDR3 DNA reads TGTGCCAGCAGCTTAGCAGAAGGGAACACTGAAGCTTTCTTT. Encoded protein: CASSLAEGNTEAFF. The rearrangement joins TRBV7-8 to TRBJ1-1; no firm D call. V was shortened by 0 bases and J by 1 base, with 6 bases between the two germline ends. Looked up from germline, CDR1 is SGHVS and CDR2 is FQNEAQ. The CDR3 totals 14 residues.

The chain couples TRBV13 to TRBJ2-7, with a possible D match to TRBD2 (5 bases). Per germline, CDR1 PRHDT and CDR2 FYEKMQ (reference sequence). This CDR3 is 14 amino acids long. Trimming cost V 5 bases and J 0 bases, with 11 bases left between them. CDR3 in amino acids: CASSPLGSSYEQYF. For the CDR3, the DNA is TGTGCCAGCAGCCCATTGGGGAGCTCCTACGAGCAGTACTTC.

The chain uses TRBV18 and TRBJ2-7, with D unclear. Germline values: CDR1 KGHSH, CDR2 LQKENI. The germline V and J ends were trimmed by 3 bases and 6 bases, with 12 bases remaining between them. This CDR3 region has 13 residues. DNA of the CDR3: TGTGCCAGCTCACCGACGGATGGCTCCGAGCAGTACGTC. Protein sequence: CASSPTDGSEQYV.

This clonotype was counted ten times or more. The V gene is TRBV6-6, the J gene TRBJ1-4; TRBD1 matches at 8 bases. This CDR3 contains 18 residues. The junction had 12 bases not matched to a gene; V was cut back by 6 bases and J by 0 bases. The germline CDR1 and CDR2 sequences are MNHNY and SVGAGI (reference sequence). The CDR3 coding sequence is TGTGCCAGCAGCTCCCTTGGACAGGGTTTTGCAACTAATGAAAAACTGTTTTTT. This translates into CASSSLGQGFATNEKLFF.

This clonotype was counted only a few times. CDR3 coding DNA: TGCAGTGCTAGCAATCGGGGGGGCAGTATATCGGTGCAGTTCTTC. It specifies CSASNRGGSISVQFF. This rearrangement joins TRBV20-1 to TRBJ2-1, with TRBD2 matching 8 bases. CDR3 length equals 15 residues. The germline V gene has CDR1 DFQATT and CDR2 SNEGSKA (reference sequence). Trimming took 3 bases from V and 12 from J; bases not matched to a gene: 16.

The chain joins TRBV5-8 to TRBJ2-7, with 7 bases lining up with TRBD1. Trimming cost V 5 bases and J 7 bases; bases outside gene matches: 6. Germline V gene lookup returns CDR1 SGHTS and CDR2 YDEGEE. The CDR3 is 12 residues long. The CDR3 DNA reads TGTGCCAGCAGTTTCACAGGGGTTGAGCAGTACGTC. It translates to CASSFTGVEQYV.

This clonotype was detected ten times or more. This chain uses TRBV5-1 with TRBJ2-7; D is perhaps TRBD1 (5 bases). Trimming removed 4 bases at V and 3 bases at J, with 8 bases between. Germline CDR1 and CDR2: SGHRS and YFSETQ. This CDR3 region has 12 residues. The CDR3: CASSADSYEQYF. As DNA, the CDR3 is TGCGCCAGCAGCGCCGACAGCTACGAGCAGTACTTC.

This chain links TRBV9 with TRBJ2-6; D is uncertain. Per germline, CDR1 SGDLS and CDR2 YYNGEE. The V end lost 0 bases, the J end lost 0 bases, and 7 bases lay between the germline ends. The CDR3 loop spans 16 amino acids. In DNA, the CDR3 is TGTGCCAGCAGCGTAGGGGTCCCCTCTGGGGCCAACGTCCTGACTTTC. It yields the protein CASSVGVPSGANVLTF.

The genes are TRBV6-2 or TRBV6-3 and TRBJ2-5; possible D gene TRBD1, 5 bases. CDR3 size: 16 residues. V was clipped by 5 bases and J by 0 bases, with 16 bases between them. From germline, CDR1 is MNHEY and CDR2 SVGEGT. The CDR3 spells CASSPRQGADQETQYF. CDR3 coding DNA: TGTGCCAGCAGTCCCCGGCAGGGTGCGGACCAAGAGACCCAGTACTTC.

This clonotype occurred many times. The rearrangement uses TRBV7-8 and TRBJ2-3; TRBD1 matches 8 bases. Germline V gene sequence: CDR1 SGHVS, CDR2 FQNEAQ. The CDR3 spans 15 residues. With V trimmed by 9 bases and J by 5 bases, 13 bases remained unmatched. CDR3 nucleotides: TGTGCCAGTTACCGGGACAGGCTCGGCTTAGATACGCAGTATTTT. Translating gives CASYRDRLGLDTQYF. The full variable domain, rest sourced from reference TRBV7-8 and TRBJ2-3, is GAGVSQSPRYKVAKRGQDVALRCDPISGHVSLFWYQQALGQGPEFLTYFQNEAQLDKSGLPSDRFFAERPEGSVSTLKIQRTQQEDSAVYLCASYRDRLGLDTQYFGPGTRLTVL.

This clonotype was counted a few times. V and J are TRBV6-5 and TRBJ2-7; D not certain. Trimming shortened V by 6 bases and J by 4 bases, and 16 bases separated the two germline ends. CDR1 MNHEY and CDR2 SVGAGI come from the germline V gene. The CDR3 consists of 14 residues. The CDR3, as DNA: TGTGCCAGCAGCGTAAATAGGGTGTCGTACGAGCAGTACTTC. Residues: CASSVNRVSYEQYF.

This clonotype was seen a few times. V and J are TRBV29-1 and TRBJ1-5; D might be TRBD1 (6 bases). Trimming cost V 4 bases and J 5 bases, with 12 bases left between them. Germline-derived CDR1 and CDR2 are SQVTM and ANQGSEA. This CDR3 is built from 13 residues. For the CDR3, the DNA is TGCAGCGTTGGTCAGGGGCTGTATCAGCCCCAGCATTTT. Residues: CSVGQGLYQPQHF.

This clonotype was observed a handful of times. This chain uses TRBV30 with TRBJ2-5, with D possibly matching TRBD2 (7 bases). The CDR3 runs 16 residues. The V end was cut by 6 bases, the J end by 4 bases, with 24 bases between. The germline V gene has CDR1 GTSNPN and CDR2 SVGIG (reference sequence). Here the CDR3 reads CACPCCGGLWRETQYF. The CDR3 DNA reads as TGTGCCTGTCCCTGCTGCGGGGGCCTATGGAGAGAGACCCAGTACTTC.

This clonotype came up many times. The rearrangement joins TRBV6-5 to TRBJ1-1; D is unresolved. Germline V gene data show CDR1 as MNHEY and CDR2 as SVGAGI. The CDR3 has 13 residues. The ends were cut back, 8 bases at V and 2 bases at J, with 12 bases in the middle. CDR3 coding DNA: TGTGCCAGCCGATGGGCAGGCAACACTGAAGCTTTCTTT. Translated, it gives CASRWAGNTEAFF.

The J gene is TRBJ2-1, the V gene TRBV19; no definite D call. Germline loops: CDR1 LNHDA, CDR2 SQIVND (reference sequence). The CDR3 totals 12 residues. Trimming shortened V by 7 bases and J by 6 bases, and 10 bases separated the two germline ends. CDR3 nucleotides: TGTGCCAGTACTTCCTTCCTCAATGAGCAGTTCTTC. As protein: CASTSFLNEQFF.

The chain has TRBV7-2 and TRBJ2-3, with D hard to call. The CDR3 has 12 residues. Trimming took 2 bases from V and 6 from J, leaving 6 bases between them. CDR1 is SGHTA, CDR2 FQGNSA, per germline. The DNA for the CDR3 is TGTGCCAGCAGCTTATTCCGGGATACGCAGTATTTT. Protein product: CASSLFRDTQYF.

Concerning this clonotype itself: A single base separates this from a much larger clone, so it may be a read error. The chain combines TRBV12-3 or TRBV12-4 with TRBJ2-7; no firm D call. This CDR3 has 15 amino acids. V was cut by 5 bases and J by 7 bases, with 21 bases left in between. For the CDR3, the DNA is TGTGCCAGCAGTCTTGTCGGTTCAATTCCGGTTGAGCAGTACTTC. This translates into CASSLVGSIPVEQYF.

This clonotype occurred many times. V is TRBV6-5 and J is TRBJ2-3; TRBD1 matches at 8 bases. Germline CDR1 reads MNHEY; CDR2 reads SVGAGI. V shed 7 bases and J 4 bases; nucleotides not matched to a gene: 4. The CDR3 spans 13 residues. The CDR3 sequence: CASTNRGADTQYF. CDR3 in DNA: TGTGCCAGCACCAACAGGGGGGCAGATACGCAGTATTTT.

The sample holds a few counts of this clonotype. The chain carries TRBV19 and TRBJ1-1; the D gene is possibly TRBD1 (5 bases). CDR3 length: 14 amino acids. V shed 2 bases and J shed 2 bases, with 9 bases lying between them. The germline gives CDR1 LNHDA, CDR2 SQIVND (reference sequence). CDR3 sequence (DNA): TGTGCCAGTAGTATACAGACAGCTAACACTGAAGCTTTCTTT. Its translation: CASSIQTANTEAFF.

This clonotype has at least ten counts. The rearrangement joins TRBV30 to TRBJ1-2; unclear D gene. V was shortened by 2 bases and J by 2 bases, with 6 bases between the two germline ends. This CDR3 spans 12 amino acids. Germline values: CDR1 GTSNPN, CDR2 SVGIG (reference sequence). The CDR3 loop is CAWSWQNYGYTF. The CDR3 coding sequence is TGTGCCTGGAGTTGGCAGAACTATGGCTACACCTTC.